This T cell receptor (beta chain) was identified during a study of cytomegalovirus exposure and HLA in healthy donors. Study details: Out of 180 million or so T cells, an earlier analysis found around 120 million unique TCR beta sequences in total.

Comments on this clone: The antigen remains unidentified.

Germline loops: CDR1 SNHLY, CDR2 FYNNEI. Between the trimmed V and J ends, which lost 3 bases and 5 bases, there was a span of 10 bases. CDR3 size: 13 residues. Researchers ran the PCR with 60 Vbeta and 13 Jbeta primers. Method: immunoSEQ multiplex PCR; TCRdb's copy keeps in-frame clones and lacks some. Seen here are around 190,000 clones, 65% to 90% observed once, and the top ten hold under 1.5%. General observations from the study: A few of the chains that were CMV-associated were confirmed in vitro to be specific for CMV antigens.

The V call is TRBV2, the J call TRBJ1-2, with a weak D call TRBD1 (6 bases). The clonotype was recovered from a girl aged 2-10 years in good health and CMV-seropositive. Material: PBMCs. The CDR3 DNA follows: TGTGCCAGCAGTGAGGACAGCCGGTATGGCTACACCTTC. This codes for CASSEDSRYGYTF.